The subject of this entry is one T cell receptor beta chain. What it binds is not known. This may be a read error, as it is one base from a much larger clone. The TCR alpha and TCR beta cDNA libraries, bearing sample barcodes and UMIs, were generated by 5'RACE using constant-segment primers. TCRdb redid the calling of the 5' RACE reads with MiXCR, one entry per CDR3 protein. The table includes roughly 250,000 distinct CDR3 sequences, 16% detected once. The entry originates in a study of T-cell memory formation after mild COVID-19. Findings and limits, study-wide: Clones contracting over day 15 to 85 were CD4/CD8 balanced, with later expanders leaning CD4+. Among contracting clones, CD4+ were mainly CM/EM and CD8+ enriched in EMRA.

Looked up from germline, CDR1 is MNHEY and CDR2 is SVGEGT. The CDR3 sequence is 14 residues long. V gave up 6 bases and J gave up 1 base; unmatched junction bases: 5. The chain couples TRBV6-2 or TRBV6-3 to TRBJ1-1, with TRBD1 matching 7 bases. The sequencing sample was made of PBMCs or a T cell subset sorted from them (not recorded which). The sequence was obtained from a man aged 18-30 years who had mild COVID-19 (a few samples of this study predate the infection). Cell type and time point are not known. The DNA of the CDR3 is TGTGCCAGCAGGCCCGGGACAGCGAACACTGAAGCTTTCTTT. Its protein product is CASRPGTANTEAFF.